This section outlines one T cell receptor beta chain sequence together with its context. Added to each PCR by spiking were synthetic TCR analog templates. The assay was immunoSEQ multiplex PCR, and TCRdb's table has in-frame clones only and misses some. Of 35,000 to 45,000 clones detected, around 83% appear once; the ten largest clones hold less than 20%. Germline lookup yields CDR1 GTSNPN and CDR2 SVGIG (reference sequence). The length of the CDR3 is 14 residues. V lost 1 base and J 4 bases, leaving 11 bases between the germline ends. This entry is derived from a study of PD-L1 blockade in urothelial cancer. Looking at the study overall: T cells numbered a median of approximately 150,000 in the blood samples.

The specimen comprised PBMCs, sampled around atezolizumab (anti-PD-L1) treatment. The rearrangement joins TRBV30 to TRBJ1-5, with D perhaps TRBD1 (5 bases). This sequence was found in a man in his sixties with urothelial cancer. CDR3 in amino acids: CAWSEGALNQPQHF. DNA for the CDR3: TGTGCCTGGAGTGAAGGGGCGCTGAATCAGCCCCAGCATTTT.